The 5 T cell receptor beta chains given below trace back to one sample, sequenced in a study of blood T cell repertoires in COVID-19. The method was immunoSEQ multiplex PCR; TCRdb's version includes in-frame clones alone and lacks a portion of them. The table includes about 180,000 clones, approximately 86% detected once. Specimen: peripheral blood. The receptors were gathered from a woman aged 50 to 65 with acute or convalescent COVID-19.

The V gene is TRBV5-1, the J gene TRBJ1-1, with D possibly TRBD1 on 6 matching bases. The CDR3 spans 15 residues. Trimming left V 4 bases short and J 0 bases short, with 13 bases between. CDR1 and CDR2 from the germline V gene are SGHRS and YFSETQ. The CDR3, as DNA: TGCGCCAGCAGCGTGACCGGGACAATGAACACTGAAGCTTTCTTT. Its protein product is CASSVTGTMNTEAFF.

The CDR3 is CASSDPGLAREQFF. In nucleotides, the CDR3 is TGTGCCAGCAGTGATCCGGGGTTGGCTAGGGAGCAGTTCTTC. The V gene is TRBV25-1, the J gene TRBJ2-1, with TRBD2 as a possible D gene (5 bases). V lost 3 bases and J lost 10, with 16 bases in between. The CDR3 is 14 residues long. The germline V gene has CDR1 MGHDK and CDR2 SYGVNS. The whole variable domain, remainder taken from reference TRBV25-1 and TRBJ2-1, is EADIYQTPRYLVIGTGKKITLECSQTMGHDKMYWYQQDPGMELHLIHYSYGVNSTEKGDLSSESTVSRIRTEHFPLTLESARPSHTSQYLCASSDPGLAREQFFGPGTRLTVL.

This chain joins TRBV7-2 and TRBJ1-3; D is ambiguous. Deletions cut 5 bases from V and 0 bases from J, with 8 bases between. The CDR3 spans 14 residues. Germline CDR1 SGHTA, CDR2 FQGNSA. The CDR3: CASSPQSSGNTIYF. CDR3 bases: TGTGCCAGCAGCCCACAGAGCTCTGGAAACACCATATATTTT.

The chain is built from TRBV27 and TRBJ1-5, with TRBD1 identical over 7 bases. Germline V gives CDR1 MNHEY, CDR2 SMNVEV (reference sequence). The CDR3 length is 14 residues. V was pared by 6 bases and J by 5 bases, with 7 bases of the junction left unmatched. The CDR3 coding sequence is TGTGCCAGCAGCCTAACAGGGGTTTATCAGCCCCAGCATTTT. Protein sequence: CASSLTGVYQPQHF.

This clone was recorded a few times. The chain uses TRBV10-1 and TRBJ2-2; 8 bases line up with TRBD2. This CDR3 has 13 amino acids. J lost 6 bases, V lost 6 bases, and 3 bases had no gene match. Germline-derived CDR1 and CDR2 are WNHNN and SYGVQD (reference sequence). In DNA, the CDR3 is TGCGCCAGCAGCAGGACTAGCCCCGGGGAGCTGTTTTTT. Protein: CASSRTSPGELFF.